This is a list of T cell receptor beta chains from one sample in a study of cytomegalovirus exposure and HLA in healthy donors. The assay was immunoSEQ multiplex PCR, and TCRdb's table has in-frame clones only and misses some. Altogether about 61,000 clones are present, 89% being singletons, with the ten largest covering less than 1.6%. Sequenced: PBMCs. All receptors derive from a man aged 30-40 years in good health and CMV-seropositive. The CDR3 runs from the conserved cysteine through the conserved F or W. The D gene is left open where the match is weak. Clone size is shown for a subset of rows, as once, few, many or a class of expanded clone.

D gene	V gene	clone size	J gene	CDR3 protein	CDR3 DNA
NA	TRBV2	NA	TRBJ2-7	CASRGQYRTYEQYF	TGTGCCAGCCGCGGACAGTACAGGACCTACGAGCAGTACTTC
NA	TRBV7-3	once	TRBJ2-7	CASSSGGGGGYEQYF	TGTGCCAGCAGCTCAGGGGGCGGGGGGGGTTACGAGCAGTACTTC
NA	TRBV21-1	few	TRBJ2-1	CASSHPNEQFF	TGTGCCAGCAGCCATCCCAATGAGCAGTTCTTC
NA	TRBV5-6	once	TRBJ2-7	CASSLGISYEQYF	TGTGCCAGCAGCCTCGGGATATCCTACGAGCAGTACTTC
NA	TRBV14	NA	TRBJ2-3	CASRLASTDTQYF	TGTGCCAGCAGACTAGCTAGCACAGATACGCAGTATTTT
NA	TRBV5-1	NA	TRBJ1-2	CASSLVSGQGYGYTF	TGCGCCAGCAGCTTGGTGTCAGGCCAGGGCTATGGCTACACCTTC
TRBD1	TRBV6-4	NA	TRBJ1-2	CASSAGTGAGGYTF	TGTGCCAGCAGTGCCGGGACAGGGGCCGGGGGCTACACCTTC
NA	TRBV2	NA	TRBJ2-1	CASRQDEQFF	TGTGCCAGCCGACAAGATGAGCAGTTCTTC
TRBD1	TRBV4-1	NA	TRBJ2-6	CASSQAGQHSGANVLTF	TGCGCCAGCAGCCAAGCGGGACAGCACTCTGGGGCCAACGTCCTGACTTTC
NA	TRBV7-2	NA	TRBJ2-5	CASSSYHGSVETQYF	TGTGCCAGCAGCTCGTATCACGGGAGTGTGGAGACCCAGTACTTC
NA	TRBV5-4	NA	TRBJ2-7	CASSPGGERASYEQYF	TGTGCCAGCAGCCCCGGCGGTGAGCGGGCCTCCTACGAGCAGTACTTC
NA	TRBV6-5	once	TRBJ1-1	CASRYSGHTEAFF	TGTGCCAGCAGATACAGTGGGCACACTGAAGCTTTCTTT